The rows below give T cell receptor beta chains drawn from one sample of a study of control samples from healthy donors and cancer patients. Sequenced by immunoSEQ multiplex PCR; TCRdb stores in-frame clones only, minus some. The sample has around 86,000 clones, approximately 90% seen once. The sequencing sample was made of PBMCs. Receptor source: a woman in her fifties or sixties with head and neck cancer. Each CDR3 is given with its conserved first and last residue. Each record gives: V gene, CDR3 protein.

>TRBV30
CAWRRRAGNTIYF
>TRBV28
CAIVEGAWGEPQHF
>TRBV7-6
CASSLSEGAYNEQFF
>TRBV6-4
CASRETGRDTEAFF
>TRBV7-9
CASSLDGGSSGNTIYF
>TRBV11-3
CASSPHTGELFF
>TRBV7-2
CASSLEVSLELFF
>TRBV7-2
CASSLQGRAFF
>TRBV24-1
CATSDTGYGYTF
>TRBV7-2
CASSLAVGQLYEQYF
>TRBV5-4
CASSLGSRGSNEKLFF
>TRBV27
CASSLRGRGSSYNSPLHF
>TRBV5-1
CASSLSGNPNYGYTF
>TRBV19
CASSPRQGSNQPQHF
>TRBV5-1
CASSLGRGGISYEQYF
>TRBV7-3
CASSLAGGLPDTQYF
>TRBV3-1/TRBV3-2
CASRRSRLGSGRAGYNEQFF
>TRBV5-5
CASSFGGTLNEQYF
>TRBV7-9
CASSIGNRGGNSPLHF
>TRBV27
CAALRDSPYEQYF
>TRBV7-8
CASASSLDDEKLFF
>TRBV9
CASSVDPGADGYTF
>TRBV9
CASSVADAPLSGSYEQYF
>TRBV20-1
CSASKGVFTEAFF
>TRBV5-1
CASSIEDSSNQPQHF
>TRBV7-2
CASSSRQGGYEQYF
>TRBV5-4
CASSPGVAGNTDTQYF
>TRBV16
CASSQIWIRGAHNEQFF
>TRBV30
CAWSDLRDYRFF
>TRBV3-1/TRBV3-2
CASSQRGEETQYF
>TRBV6-2/TRBV6-3
CASTPPSDLQFF
>TRBV7-2
CASSNRGAIHTGELFF
>TRBV9
CASSVGRAAKNIQYF
>TRBV30
CAWSERQAEAFF
>TRBV18
CASSPGQKNTEAFF
>TRBV18
CASSPPVSINEQFF
>TRBV10-3
CAISPGGGSGADTQYF
>TRBV11-2
CASSRVDNEQFF
>TRBV7-2
CASSLAGPGELFF
>TRBV27
CASSLGRTDTQYF
>TRBV5-4
CASSLAGGGGSEQFF
>TRBV7-2
CASSLTGTSTDTQYF
>TRBV12-3/TRBV12-4
CASSLNTGELFF
>TRBV14
CASSQGYLMAFF
>TRBV15
CATSRDKTAGSSGYTF
>TRBV10-2
CASRPAAGMNSNQPQHF
>TRBV2
CASMVGGRETQYF
>TRBV29-1
CSGTGLNTEAFF
>TRBV7-2
CASSRDGGKNTEAFF
>TRBV27
CASSLGRMSSYNEQFF
>TRBV2
CASSESGLSSYEQYF
>TRBV18
CASSPVGRDIYNEQFF
>TRBV11-2
CASSFENFAPEYF
>TRBV6-2/TRBV6-3
CASSYSTGRETQYF
>TRBV2
CASRGRTHSETQYF
>TRBV30
CAWGQPNREDQETQYF
>TRBV5-1
CASSIQGRGEKLFF
>TRBV10-3
CAIRMGQGSYEQYF
>TRBV7-3
CASSLSPTSGRYNEQFF